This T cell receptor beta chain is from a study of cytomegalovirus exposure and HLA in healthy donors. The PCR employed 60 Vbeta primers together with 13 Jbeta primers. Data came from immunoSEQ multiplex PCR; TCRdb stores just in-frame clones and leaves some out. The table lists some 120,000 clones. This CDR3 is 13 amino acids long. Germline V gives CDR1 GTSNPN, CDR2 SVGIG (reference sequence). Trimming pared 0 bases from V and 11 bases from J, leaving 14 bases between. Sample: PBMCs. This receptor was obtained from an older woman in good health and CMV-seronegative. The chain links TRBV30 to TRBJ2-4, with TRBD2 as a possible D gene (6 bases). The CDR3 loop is CAWSVSGSIVQYF. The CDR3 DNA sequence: TGTGCCTGGAGTGTTTCCGGGAGTATTGTTCAGTACTTC.